This T cell receptor beta chain was sequenced during a study of blood T cell repertoires in COVID-19. Study at large: Collection of acute and convalescent COVID-19 samples took place in the United States, Italy and Spain.

V trimming: 1 base; J trimming: 4 bases; junction bases outside the gene matches: 2. CDR1 and CDR2 from the germline V gene are KGHSH and LQKENI. The CDR3 totals 15 residues. Original analysis: Reference gene primer amplification yielded estimated nucleated cell counts. TCRdb's table, derived via immunoSEQ multiplex PCR, lists solely in-frame clones and lacks some. That table furnishes V, J and clone size, whereas the DNA furnished D and trimming. The data show about 220,000 clones, approximately 84% seen once. The TCR sequence derives from a man in his fifties or sixties who had recovered from COVID-19. Sample: peripheral blood. This sequence joins TRBV18 and TRBJ2-1, with TRBD1 matching 9 bases. CDR3 DNA: TGTGCCAGCTCACCACGGACAGGGGTGTACAATGAGCAGTTCTTC. It encodes CASSPRTGVYNEQFF.